The T cell receptor beta chain described here comes from a study of shared clonotypes between healthy human individuals. Findings and caveats of the study: Rarefaction gave evidence that sorted-subset sequencing remained incomplete despite large depth. About 5% was the fraction of naive CD4 clonotypes found shared across a few donors.

Between the trimmed V and J ends, which lost 2 bases and 6 bases, there was a span of 11 bases. There are 14 residues in the CDR3. From germline, CDR1 is MDHEN and CDR2 SYDVKM. Genomic DNA belonging to each subset was distributed in equal measure over several immunoSEQ plates. Repertoires were generated with immunoSEQ multiplex PCR, while TCRdb's copy carries only in-frame clones and drops some. The sample contains around 2,000,000 clones, about 93% of which appear only once. Positively selected for CCR7, the CD45RO-negative cells used as naive CD8 cells excluded terminally differentiated effector memory CD45RA+ cells. Every one of the donors was a Caucasian adult that lived in Nashville, Tennessee. As for this clone: What it recognizes is unknown.

The receptor was isolated from a man between 18 and 29 years old in good health. Some clones in this sample may be carry-over from other donors' samples. The chain is built from TRBV28 and TRBJ1-5; the D is unclear. Specimen: naive CD8+ T cells from PBMCs. The CDR3 DNA sequence: TGTGCCAGCAGTTTACGGCTGGGCGGTCAGCCCCAGCATTTT. Encoded protein: CASSLRLGGQPQHF.